This T cell receptor beta chain was recorded in a study of T cells in Graves' hyperthyroidism and ophthalmopathy. The V end lost 4 bases, the J end lost 6 bases, and 18 bases lay between the germline ends. CDR1 is LGHDT and CDR2 is YNNKEL in the germline V gene (reference sequence). The CDR3 runs to 15 residues. TCR beta CDR3 sequences were amplified from RNA transcripts. Researchers ran a first-round RT-PCR on the TCR CDR3 using the HTBI primer set. TCRdb recomputed calls from the multiplex PCR reads with MiXCR, one row per CDR3 protein. The table lists hundreds of thousands of distinct CDR3 sequences, approximately 19% of them singletons. The PBMCs had their origin in less than 13 ml of fresh peripheral blood.

Sample: blood. The clonotype originates from a woman between 50 and 59 years old with Graves' hyperthyroidism that later progressed to Graves' ophthalmopathy. The chain carries TRBV3-1 and TRBJ2-5; perhaps D is TRBD1 or TRBD2 (6 bases each). DNA of the CDR3: TGTGCCAGCAGCCCCGGCGGGACACATCAAAAGACCCAGTACTTC. Encoded protein: CASSPGGTHQKTQYF.